A selection of T cell receptor beta chains follows, all from one sample in a study of shared clonotypes between healthy human individuals. TCRdb's table, derived via immunoSEQ multiplex PCR, lists solely in-frame clones and lacks some. The sample contains roughly 120,000 clones, about 70% of which appear only once. Sequenced input: memory CD8+ T cells sorted from blood. These receptors were taken from a woman in her twenties or thirties in good health. Both conserved end residues are part of each CDR3. Fields, in order: clone size, J gene, V gene, D gene, CDR3 length, CDR3 protein, CDR3 DNA. A D gene is named only where the DNA matches it firmly. Expanded clones are given a class, and other clones once, few, many or no size at all.

size: -
J: TRBJ2-5
V: TRBV14
D: -
length: 13
CDR3: CASSRDNQETQYF
DNA: TGTGCCAGCAGCAGGGACAACCAAGAGACCCAGTACTTC

size: -
J: TRBJ2-2
V: TRBV27
D: TRBD2
length: 15
CDR3: CASSSLAGVVGELFF
DNA: TGTGCCAGCAGTTCCCTAGCGGGAGTTGTCGGGGAGCTGTTTTTT

size: -
J: TRBJ2-5
V: TRBV5-1
D: TRBD2
length: 18
CDR3: CASSLTGLAGERGETQYF
DNA: TGCGCCAGCAGCTTAACGGGACTAGCGGGAGAAAGAGGAGAGACCCAGTACTTC

size: -
J: TRBJ2-2
V: TRBV11-2
D: -
length: 13
CDR3: CASSLVGTGELFF
DNA: TGTGCCAGCAGCTTAGTGGGCACCGGGGAGCTGTTTTTT

size: -
J: TRBJ2-7
V: TRBV6-5
D: -
length: 13
CDR3: CASSRREYDEQYF
DNA: TGTGCCAGCAGTCGCAGGGAATATGACGAGCAGTACTTC

size: -
J: TRBJ1-2
V: TRBV9
D: -
length: 14
CDR3: CASSPRRGGYGYTF
DNA: TGTGCCAGCAGCCCCCGCAGGGGCGGCTATGGCTACACCTTC

size: medium-sized
J: TRBJ1-1
V: TRBV6-4
D: -
length: 13
CDR3: CASSDAAEGEAFF
DNA: TGTGCCAGCAGTGATGCGGCCGAGGGTGAAGCTTTCTTT

size: -
J: TRBJ1-3
V: TRBV4-2
D: -
length: 17
CDR3: CASSPEYDTWFSTTIYF
DNA: TGTGCCAGCAGCCCCGAATATGACACCTGGTTTTCGACCACCATATATTTT

size: many
J: TRBJ2-7
V: TRBV4-2
D: -
length: 14
CDR3: CASSQVDESYEQYF
DNA: TGTGCCAGCAGCCAGGTTGACGAGTCCTACGAGCAGTACTTC

size: -
J: TRBJ2-7
V: TRBV7-9
D: TRBD2
length: 15
CDR3: CASSSTRLAGYEQYF
DNA: TGTGCCAGCAGCTCCACCCGACTAGCGGGTTACGAGCAGTACTTC

size: -
J: TRBJ2-7
V: TRBV5-4
D: -
length: 14
CDR3: CASSLMSAGGEQYF
DNA: TGTGCCAGCAGTTTGATGTCGGCGGGTGGCGAGCAGTACTTC

size: -
J: TRBJ2-7
V: TRBV6-4
D: -
length: 14
CDR3: CASSQDSVTYEQYF
DNA: TGTGCCAGCAGTCAGGACAGCGTTACCTACGAGCAGTACTTC

size: -
J: TRBJ2-3
V: TRBV28
D: TRBD2
length: 15
CDR3: CASSLWREDTDTQYF
DNA: TGTGCCAGCAGTTTGTGGCGGGAGGACACAGATACGCAGTATTTT

size: -
J: TRBJ2-1
V: TRBV6-4
D: -
length: 15
CDR3: CASSRDASSYNEQFF
DNA: TGTGCCAGCAGTCGAGACGCGAGCTCCTACAATGAGCAGTTCTTC

size: -
J: TRBJ2-4
V: TRBV29-1
D: -
length: 14
CDR3: CSVVARGPSGIQYF
DNA: TGCAGCGTTGTCGCGCGGGGCCCTTCGGGCATTCAGTACTTC

size: few
J: TRBJ1-1
V: TRBV19
D: -
length: 14
CDR3: CASSMPRDLTEAFF
DNA: TGTGCCAGTAGTATGCCCCGGGACCTCACTGAAGCTTTCTTT

size: many
J: TRBJ2-7
V: TRBV5-5
D: -
length: 15
CDR3: CASSLSRGTGYEQYF
DNA: TGTGCCAGCAGCTTGAGTCGCGGGACGGGTTACGAGCAGTACTTC

size: -
J: TRBJ2-7
V: TRBV11-2
D: TRBD2
length: 13
CDR3: CASSLGTSGEQYF
DNA: TGTGCCAGCAGCTTGGGTACTAGCGGCGAGCAGTACTTC

size: -
J: TRBJ2-1
V: TRBV7-9
D: TRBD2
length: 16
CDR3: CANGARGGSSYNEQFF
DNA: TGTGCCAACGGAGCTCGGGGGGGAAGCTCCTACAATGAGCAGTTCTTC

size: few
J: TRBJ2-5
V: TRBV28
D: -
length: 14
CDR3: CASSGLSGQETQYF
DNA: TGTGCCAGCAGTGGGTTGTCGGGGCAAGAGACCCAGTACTTC

size: -
J: TRBJ2-3
V: TRBV6-4
D: TRBD2
length: 17
CDR3: CASSLRREGFSTDTQYF
DNA: TGTGCCAGCAGTTTGAGGCGGGAGGGGTTTAGCACAGATACGCAGTATTTT

size: -
J: TRBJ1-1
V: TRBV19
D: -
length: 14
CDR3: CASSLGLFNTEAFF
DNA: TGTGCCAGTAGCCTGGGCCTGTTCAACACTGAAGCTTTCTTT

size: few
J: TRBJ1-1
V: TRBV9
D: -
length: 13
CDR3: CASSVSWATEAFF
DNA: TGTGCCAGCAGCGTATCTTGGGCCACTGAAGCTTTCTTT

size: many
J: TRBJ2-1
V: TRBV6-4
D: TRBD2
length: 15
CDR3: CASSDGQREAHEQFF
DNA: TGTGCCAGCAGTGACGGCCAGCGGGAGGCCCATGAGCAGTTCTTC

size: few
J: TRBJ2-7
V: TRBV19
D: -
length: 15
CDR3: CASSIEDSGSYEQYF
DNA: TGTGCCAGTAGTATCGAGGACAGTGGGTCCTACGAGCAGTACTTC

size: -
J: TRBJ1-2
V: TRBV29-1
D: -
length: 13
CDR3: CSVEEERGYGYTF
DNA: TGCAGCGTTGAAGAGGAGAGGGGGTATGGCTACACCTTC

size: -
J: TRBJ2-7
V: TRBV28
D: TRBD2
length: 19
CDR3: CASSLGPRTGLAGLYEQYF
DNA: TGTGCCAGCAGTTTAGGCCCCAGAACGGGACTAGCGGGACTCTACGAGCAGTACTTC

size: -
J: TRBJ1-1
V: TRBV7-2
D: -
length: 13
CDR3: CASSPYLNTEAFF
DNA: TGTGCCAGCAGCCCCTACTTGAACACTGAAGCTTTCTTT

size: once
J: TRBJ2-1
V: TRBV28
D: -
length: 14
CDR3: CASYRGSSYNEQFF
DNA: TGTGCCAGCTACCGAGGGAGCTCCTACAATGAGCAGTTCTTC

size: -
J: TRBJ1-4
V: TRBV28
D: -
length: 16
CDR3: CASSLGVYEANEKLFF
DNA: TGTGCCAGCAGTTTAGGAGTATATGAGGCTAATGAAAAACTGTTTTTT

size: few
J: TRBJ2-7
V: TRBV6-1
D: -
length: 14
CDR3: CASSAAGSAYEQYF
DNA: TGTGCCAGCAGTGCGGCGGGCTCCGCCTACGAGCAGTACTTC

size: -
J: TRBJ2-3
V: TRBV2
D: TRBD1
length: 14
CDR3: CASTTGQGRDTQYF
DNA: TGTGCCAGCACTACGGGACAGGGGAGAGATACGCAGTATTTT

size: many
J: TRBJ1-5
V: TRBV5-4
D: -
length: 18
CDR3: CASSQVSEGADHVRPQHF
DNA: TGTGCCAGCAGCCAAGTATCCGAAGGGGCCGACCACGTACGGCCCCAGCATTTT

size: -
J: TRBJ2-1
V: TRBV20-1
D: TRBD1
length: 11
CDR3: CRTGAYNEQFF
DNA: TGCAGGACAGGGGCCTACAATGAGCAGTTCTTC

size: many
J: TRBJ2-7
V: TRBV27
D: -
length: 12
CDR3: CASGGASYEQYF
DNA: TGTGCCAGCGGCGGGGCATCCTACGAGCAGTACTTC

size: few
J: TRBJ1-1
V: TRBV28
D: -
length: 16
CDR3: CASSALTIVGDTEAFF
DNA: TGTGCCAGCAGCGCCCTCACTATCGTTGGGGACACTGAAGCTTTCTTT

size: -
J: TRBJ1-1
V: TRBV11-2
D: -
length: 14
CDR3: CASSLEGRNTEAFF
DNA: TGTGCCAGCAGCTTAGAGGGAAGGAACACTGAAGCTTTCTTT

size: -
J: TRBJ2-1
V: TRBV15
D: TRBD2
length: 15
CDR3: CATSMAGDSYNEQFF
DNA: TGTGCCACCAGCATGGCGGGGGACTCCTACAATGAGCAGTTCTTC

size: once
J: TRBJ2-1
V: TRBV29-1
D: TRBD2
length: 20
CDR3: CSVEDLWGLAGASTHNEQFF
DNA: TGCAGCGTTGAAGATCTATGGGGACTAGCGGGAGCATCAACACACAATGAGCAGTTCTTC

size: -
J: TRBJ2-7
V: TRBV7-9
D: -
length: 16
CDR3: CASSPENGRNFYEQYF
DNA: TGTGCCAGCAGCCCAGAGAACGGACGGAATTTCTACGAGCAGTACTTC

size: -
J: TRBJ2-7
V: TRBV27
D: -
length: 14
CDR3: CASSSAVGWDEQYF
DNA: TGTGCCAGCAGCTCGGCAGTAGGGTGGGACGAGCAGTACTTC

size: -
J: TRBJ2-3
V: TRBV15
D: -
length: 15
CDR3: CATSRAREGTDTQYF
DNA: TGTGCCACCAGCAGAGCAAGGGAAGGCACAGATACGCAGTATTTT

size: -
J: TRBJ1-1
V: TRBV7-7
D: TRBD1
length: 14
CDR3: CASSLSRGDTEAFF
DNA: TGTGCCAGCAGCTTGTCCAGGGGGGACACTGAAGCTTTCTTT

size: -
J: TRBJ2-1
V: TRBV14
D: TRBD1
length: 15
CDR3: CASSRTGGLAGEQFF
DNA: TGTGCCAGCAGCCGAACAGGGGGCCTTGCAGGAGAGCAGTTCTTC

size: -
J: TRBJ2-3
V: TRBV5-4
D: -
length: 13
CDR3: CASSLAVTDTQYF
DNA: TGTGCCAGCAGCTTGGCAGTTACAGATACGCAGTATTTT

size: -
J: TRBJ1-2
V: TRBV28
D: -
length: 15
CDR3: CASSLPGRRDYGYTF
DNA: TGTGCCAGCAGTTTACCCGGGCGGCGGGACTATGGCTACACCTTC

size: -
J: TRBJ2-7
V: TRBV5-1
D: -
length: 13
CDR3: CASSLGRFYEQYF
DNA: TGCGCCAGCAGCTTGGGGAGGTTCTACGAGCAGTACTTC

size: once
J: TRBJ2-7
V: TRBV7-2
D: -
length: 13
CDR3: CASSPDNSDEQYF
DNA: TGTGCCAGCAGCCCCGATAACTCTGACGAGCAGTACTTC

size: many
J: TRBJ1-1
V: TRBV5-1
D: -
length: 16
CDR3: CASSLAKTSGAGEAFF
DNA: TGCGCCAGCAGCTTGGCTAAAACGAGCGGGGCCGGTGAAGCTTTCTTT

size: -
J: TRBJ2-5
V: TRBV27
D: -
length: 13
CDR3: CASSLWEDGTQYF
DNA: TGTGCCAGCAGTTTATGGGAAGACGGCACCCAGTACTTC

size: -
J: TRBJ1-1
V: TRBV2
D: -
length: 16
CDR3: CASSEAPRNENTEAFF
DNA: TGTGCCAGCAGTGAAGCCCCCAGGAATGAGAACACTGAAGCTTTCTTT

size: -
J: TRBJ2-7
V: TRBV7-8
D: TRBD2
length: 16
CDR3: CASSLLAGGNSYEQYF
DNA: TGTGCCAGCAGCTTACTAGCGGGAGGGAACTCCTACGAGCAGTACTTC

size: -
J: TRBJ1-1
V: TRBV13
D: -
length: 12
CDR3: CASRSGVTEAFF
DNA: TGTGCCAGCAGATCAGGGGTCACTGAAGCTTTCTTT

size: -
J: TRBJ2-1
V: TRBV11-2
D: -
length: 14
CDR3: CASSSGLAYNEQFF
DNA: TGTGCCAGCAGCTCGGGACTGGCCTACAATGAGCAGTTCTTC

size: -
J: TRBJ2-7
V: TRBV6-6
D: TRBD1
length: 15
CDR3: CASNPYRDRPYEQYF
DNA: TGTGCCAGCAATCCCTACCGGGACAGGCCCTACGAGCAGTACTTC

size: -
J: TRBJ2-5
V: TRBV25-1
D: TRBD1
length: 12
CDR3: CASSGQGVGQYF
DNA: TGTGCCAGCAGTGGCCAGGGGGTTGGGCAGTACTTC

size: -
J: TRBJ2-5
V: TRBV6-1
D: TRBD2
length: 15
CDR3: CASNRNSGSGETQYF
DNA: TGTGCCAGCAACCGAAATAGCGGGAGTGGAGAGACCCAGTACTTC